Presented here are 28 T cell receptor beta chains from one specimen sequenced in a study of CD8 T cells in Susac syndrome. The RNA, roughly 0.5 to 1 ug, was put through reverse transcription using random hexamers. MiXCR was run by TCRdb on the immunoSEQ multiplex PCR reads, yielding one entry per CDR3 protein. Here the sample spans under 150,000 distinct CDR3 sequences, around 86% being singletons. Specimen: CD8+ T cells from PBMCs. The receptors were gathered from a human donor with multiple sclerosis.

The rearrangement links TRBV12-3 or TRBV12-4 to TRBJ2-7; D is possibly TRBD1 (6 bases). The CDR3 is 14 residues long. V shed 5 bases and J shed 2 bases, with 13 bases lying between them. The CDR3 coding sequence is TGTGCCAGCAGTGGAACGGACAGCCCCTACGAGCAGTACGTC. This gives the protein CASSGTDSPYEQYV.

The chain links TRBV10-3 to TRBJ2-5; 8 bases are shared with TRBD1. Germline V gene lookup returns CDR1 ENHRY and CDR2 SYGVKD. CDR3 length: 16 residues. After removal of 4 bases from V and 3 bases from J, the junction contained 10 bases not matched to a gene. The CDR3 region has the DNA TGTGCCATCAGTGCCGTGGACAGGGACAACGAAGAGACCCAGTACTTC. This translates into CAISAVDRDNEETQYF.

V gene TRBV6-6 combines with J gene TRBJ2-7, with 7 bases matching TRBD1. CDR1 is MNHNY, CDR2 SVGAGI, per germline (reference sequence). The CDR3 loop spans 15 amino acids. V shed 5 bases, J shed 2 bases, and the junction held 9 bases outside the gene matches. Here the CDR3 reads CASSVSGTVPYEQYF. The CDR3 DNA follows: TGTGCCAGCAGTGTCTCCGGGACAGTACCCTACGAGCAGTACTTC.

This chain connects TRBV7-8 to TRBJ2-2; D is undetermined. The V end was cut by 1 base, the J end by 4 bases, with 19 bases between. The germline gives CDR1 SGHVS, CDR2 FQNEAQ. The CDR3 runs to 18 residues. The CDR3 nucleotides are TGTGCCAGCAGCTTAGTTCTGTCGGCGACACGAGGCACCGGGGAGCTGTTTTTT. Translated: CASSLVLSATRGTGELFF.

V gene TRBV15 combines with J gene TRBJ2-1; 7 bases line up with TRBD2. In germline, CDR1 is LNHNV, CDR2 YYDKDF (reference sequence). With 1 base clipped from V and 7 bases from J, the junction kept 7 bases outside the gene matches. The CDR3 runs to 15 residues. The CDR3 is CATSRVWEGLNEQFF. The CDR3 DNA is TGTGCCACCAGCAGAGTTTGGGAGGGCTTAAATGAGCAGTTCTTC.

The rearrangement uses TRBV29-1 and TRBJ2-1; 10 nucleotides line up with TRBD2. The CDR3 runs 15 residues. Unmatched junction bases numbered 11, after V lost 7 bases and J lost 5 bases. The germline gives CDR1 SQVTM, CDR2 ANQGSEA. The CDR3 DNA follows: TGCAGCGCCCGGTTCGGGACTAGCGTACACAATGAGCAGTTCTTC. Encoded protein: CSARFGTSVHNEQFF.

In nucleotides, the CDR3 is TGTGCCAGCAGCAAAGCCCTAGCGGGAGGGCTATACAATGAGCAGTTCTTC. This gives the protein CASSKALAGGLYNEQFF. The chain joins TRBV21-1 to TRBJ2-1; TRBD2 was called by the table and not checked on the DNA. TRBV21-1 is described as a pseudogene. This CDR3 is 17 amino acids long.

V gene TRBV27 combines with J gene TRBJ2-6; D unclear. Deletions cut 3 bases from V and 2 bases from J, with 8 bases between. Germline V CDR1 and CDR2: MNHEY, SMNVEV (reference sequence). The CDR3 runs to 15 residues. DNA for the CDR3: TGTGCCAGCAGTTTTGTCGCCACTGGGGCCAACGTCCTGACTTTC. Its translation is CASSFVATGANVLTF.

This clonotype has just a few counts. V gene TRBV5-6 combines with J gene TRBJ1-6; possible D gene TRBD1, 6 bases. Trimming took off 4 bases at V and 5 bases at J, with 10 bases between the two ends. The CDR3 length is 14 residues. CDR1 and CDR2 from the germline V gene are SGHDT and YYEEEE. CDR3 nucleotides: TGTGCCAGCAGCCCCGGACAGAATAATTCACCCCTCCACTTT. Protein product: CASSPGQNNSPLHF.

In this sample, this clonotype turned up a few times. The J gene is TRBJ2-7, the V gene TRBV4-1; D may be TRBD1 (5 bases). The CDR3 length is 14 residues. Between the trimmed V and J ends, which lost 4 bases and 2 bases, there was a span of 12 bases. Germline V gives CDR1 MGHRA, CDR2 YSYEKL. The CDR3: CASSRTGGTYEQYF. The CDR3 bases are TGCGCCAGCAGCCGAACAGGTGGAACCTACGAGCAGTACTTC.

This chain links TRBV28 with TRBJ2-7, with 8 bases fitting TRBD1. The length of the CDR3 is 18 residues. Germline V gene sequence: CDR1 MDHEN, CDR2 SYDVKM. The V segment lost 4 bases and the J segment 0 bases; nucleotides outside the gene matches: 14. The CDR3 region has the DNA TGTGCCAGCAGTTCGCCCCCAAGGTCCGGGACAGGCTCCTACGAGCAGTACTTC. The encoded protein is CASSSPPRSGTGSYEQYF.

The rearrangement links TRBV19 to TRBJ2-1; a weak D match, TRBD1 (6 bases). The germline V gene has CDR1 LNHDA and CDR2 SQIVND (reference sequence). Trimming stripped 5 bases from V and 0 bases from J, with 14 bases between. This CDR3 comprises 16 residues. CDR3 loop: CASSYAGDSSYNEQFF. The CDR3 DNA is TGTGCCAGTAGTTATGCAGGGGATAGCTCCTACAATGAGCAGTTCTTC.

This clonotype was seen a handful of times. The J gene is TRBJ1-4, the V gene TRBV12-5; the D gene is possibly TRBD1 (5 bases). The CDR3 loop spans 17 amino acids. V was shortened by 0 bases and J by 8 bases, with 19 bases between the two germline ends. Germline CDR1 LGHNT, CDR2 FRNRAP. The CDR3 sequence: CASGLVLFGGEDEKLFF. The DNA of the CDR3 is TGTGCTAGTGGTTTGGTACTATTTGGAGGGGAGGACGAAAAACTGTTTTTT.

V is TRBV7-2 and J is TRBJ2-7; D uncertain. This CDR3 comprises 13 residues. Trimming took 5 bases from V and 4 from J, leaving 12 bases between them. Germline assignment: CDR1 SGHTA and CDR2 FQGNSA. For the CDR3, the DNA is TGTGCCAGCAGCCCTGATTTGGGGTACGAGCAGTACTTC. Protein product: CASSPDLGYEQYF.

The chain uses TRBV29-1 and TRBJ2-5; D is possibly TRBD1 (5 bases). Deletions cut 7 bases from V and 14 bases from J, with 23 bases between. Looked up from germline, CDR1 is SQVTM and CDR2 is ANQGSEA. The CDR3 consists of 12 residues. CDR3 residues: CSAPLGKGPFYF. The CDR3 nucleotides read TGCAGCGCCCCATTGGGAAAGGGGCCGTTCTACTTC.

This clonotype was picked up a small number of times. The chain employs TRBV19 and TRBJ1-2; D perhaps matches TRBD1 (5 bases). The length of the CDR3 is 13 residues. Trimming took 5 bases from V and 6 from J, leaving 13 bases between them. From germline, CDR1 is LNHDA and CDR2 SQIVND (reference sequence). The CDR3 reads CASSFTGADGYTF. The CDR3 nucleotides read TGTGCCAGTAGTTTTACTGGGGCAGATGGCTACACCTTC.

This chain links TRBV20-1 with TRBJ2-7, with 10 bases matching TRBD2. V was clipped by 8 bases and J by 4 bases; unmatched bases: 11. Germline CDR1 DFQATT, CDR2 SNEGSKA (reference sequence). The CDR3 spans 14 residues. The CDR3 spells CSLRPSGGGYEQYF. The CDR3 coding sequence is TGCAGTCTCCGCCCTAGCGGGGGCGGATACGAGCAGTACTTC.

V gene TRBV28 combines with J gene TRBJ2-6; TRBD2 matches at 14 bases. CDR1 is MDHEN, CDR2 SYDVKM, per germline. CDR3 length: 22 residues. J lost 1 base, V lost 4 bases, and 15 bases had no gene match. The CDR3 spells CASSSFRADGTSGRSGANVLTF. The CDR3 nucleotides read TGTGCCAGCAGTTCTTTTAGGGCCGACGGGACTAGCGGGAGATCTGGGGCCAACGTCCTGACTTTC.

This clonotype was picked up a small number of times. The CDR3 reads CASSPDWPDYQPQHF. DNA of the CDR3: TGTGCCAGCAGCCCGGACTGGCCAGATTATCAGCCCCAGCATTTT. The rearrangement links TRBV4-2 to TRBJ1-5; no definite D call. Germline lookup yields CDR1 LGHNA and CDR2 YNFKEQ. V lost 4 bases and J 5 bases, leaving 15 bases between the germline ends. This CDR3 region has 15 residues.

The V call is TRBV20-1, the J call TRBJ2-5, with TRBD2 as a possible D gene (6 bases). This CDR3 comprises 15 residues. Trimming left V 0 bases short and J 2 bases short, with 13 bases between. Germline V gives CDR1 DFQATT, CDR2 SNEGSKA (reference sequence). CDR3 sequence reads: CSARDRREEQETQYF. CDR3 DNA sequence: TGCAGTGCTAGAGATCGTAGGGAGGAGCAAGAGACCCAGTACTTC.

V usage is TRBV25-1 and J usage is TRBJ1-4; D is unresolved. Germline V gene sequence: CDR1 MGHDK, CDR2 SYGVNS. CDR3 length: 12 residues. The germline V and J ends were trimmed by 3 bases and 8 bases, with 7 bases remaining between them. This CDR3 reads CASSDREEKLFF. CDR3 nucleotides: TGTGCCAGCAGTGATCGGGAAGAAAAACTGTTTTTT.

In its sample, this clonotype was seen a few times. The V gene is TRBV27, the J gene TRBJ2-2, with D tentatively TRBD2 (6 bases). This CDR3 contains 11 residues. V lost 9 bases, J lost 5 bases, and 7 bases lay in between. CDR1 is MNHEY, CDR2 SMNVEV, per germline (reference sequence). CDR3 sequence reads: CASGGTGELFF. DNA of the CDR3: TGTGCCAGTGGGGGGACCGGGGAGCTGTTTTTT.

The chain carries TRBV28 and TRBJ1-2; D unclear. Looked up from germline, CDR1 is MDHEN and CDR2 is SYDVKM. The CDR3 is 14 residues long. V lost 3 bases and J 5 bases, leaving 13 bases between the germline ends. The CDR3 spells CASSFPRARYGYTF. CDR3 bases: TGTGCCAGCAGTTTTCCCCGGGCTAGGTATGGCTACACCTTC.

The V and J genes are TRBV7-6 and TRBJ2-3; 15 bases align to TRBD2. Losses at the gene ends were 3 bases for V and 2 bases for J; bases not matched to a gene: 9. Germline values: CDR1 SGHVS, CDR2 FNYEAQ. This CDR3 comprises 19 residues. CDR3 in DNA: TGTGCCAGCAGCTTTCTCCCGGGACTAGCGGGAGGAACCACAGATACGCAGTATTTT. This codes for CASSFLPGLAGGTTDTQYF.

The chain carries TRBV6-6 and TRBJ2-7; D is unclear. Germline CDR1 MNHNY, CDR2 SVGAGI (reference sequence). CDR3 length: 14 residues. The V gene lost 1 base and the J gene lost 3 bases, with 10 bases spanning the gap. This CDR3 is CASSYYREDYEQYF. In DNA form, the CDR3 reads TGTGCCAGCAGTTACTACAGAGAAGACTACGAGCAGTACTTC.

The chain is built from TRBV9 and TRBJ2-3; perhaps TRBD2 as D (5 bases). The CDR3 spans 16 residues. The V and J ends lost 4 bases and 5 bases respectively, with 20 bases between them. Germline assignment: CDR1 SGDLS and CDR2 YYNGEE. DNA for the CDR3: TGTGCCAGCAGCCCCGGATGGGGAGTGGCACAAGATACGCAGTATTTT. Protein: CASSPGWGVAQDTQYF. Full variable domain (remainder filled in from reference TRBV9 and TRBJ2-3): DSGVTQTPKHLITATGQRVTLRCSPRSGDLSVYWYQQSLDQGLQFLIQYYNGEERAKGNILERFSAQQFPDLHSELNLSSLELGDSALYFCASSPGWGVAQDTQYFGPGTRLTVL.

In DNA, the CDR3 is TGCGCCAGCAGCCCTACAGGGGTACGGGATGAGCAGTTCTTC. Translating it yields CASSPTGVRDEQFF. This chain joins TRBV4-3 and TRBJ2-1; 7 nucleotides match TRBD1. The CDR3 has 14 residues. The germline CDR1 and CDR2 sequences are LGHNA and YSLEER. V was clipped by 4 bases and J by 8 bases; unmatched bases: 8.

The chain joins TRBV7-9 to TRBJ1-2, with TRBD1 as a possible D gene (5 bases). The CDR3 spans 15 residues. Germline lookup yields CDR1 SEHNR and CDR2 FQNEAQ (reference sequence). V was clipped by 5 bases and J by 0 bases, with 13 bases between them. CDR3 nucleotides: TGTGCCAGCAGCCCCTGGGACGTTGCTAACTATGGCTACACCTTC. It specifies CASSPWDVANYGYTF.